The present TCR beta chain was sequenced within a study of regulatory T cells in long-lasting Graves disease. This clonotype has more than one count but fewer than ten. CDR3 regions were amplified by Arm-PCR using iRepertoire HTBI primers to build TCR beta libraries. From the multiplex PCR reads, TCRdb called clonotypes with MiXCR, one entry per CDR3 protein. The data hold around 500,000 distinct CDR3 sequences, with 15% to 20% observed a single time. Time point denoted: newly diagnosed GD, antithyroid drugs for less than 3 months. Making the TCR library involved RNA that had been extracted from PBMCs. The patients were enrolled through endocrinology in Xi'an, China. The CDR3 length is 11 residues. With V trimmed by 5 bases and J by 7 bases, 1 base remained unmatched. Germline CDR1 reads DFQATT; CDR2 reads SNEGSKA (reference sequence). Separately, the same data were catalogued under a study of T cells in Graves' hyperthyroidism and ophthalmopathy. That report adds: Newly diagnosed patients aged 18 to 65 had hyperthyroidism of under 2 months' duration. HTBI primers drove first-round RT-PCR of the TCR CDR3.

This receptor was identified in a woman aged 35-65 years with Graves disease. Sample: peripheral blood mononuclear cells (PBMCs), taken at new diagnosis, from a patient treated with antithyroid drugs. This chain connects TRBV20-1 to TRBJ2-1; 8 nucleotides agree with TRBD1. CDR3 DNA sequence: TGCAGTGCTTACAGGGGGAATGAGCAGTTCTTC. Translation: CSAYRGNEQFF.